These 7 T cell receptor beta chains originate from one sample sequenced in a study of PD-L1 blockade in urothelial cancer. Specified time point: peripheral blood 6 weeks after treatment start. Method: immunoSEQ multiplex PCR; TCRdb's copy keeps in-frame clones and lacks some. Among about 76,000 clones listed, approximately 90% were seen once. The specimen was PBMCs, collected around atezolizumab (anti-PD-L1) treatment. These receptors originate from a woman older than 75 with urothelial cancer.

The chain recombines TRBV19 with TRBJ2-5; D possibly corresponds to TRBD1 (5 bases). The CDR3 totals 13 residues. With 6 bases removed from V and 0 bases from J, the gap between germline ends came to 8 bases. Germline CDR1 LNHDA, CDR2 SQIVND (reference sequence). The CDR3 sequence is CASSDSYQETQYF. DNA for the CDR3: TGTGCCAGTAGCGACAGTTACCAAGAGACCCAGTACTTC.

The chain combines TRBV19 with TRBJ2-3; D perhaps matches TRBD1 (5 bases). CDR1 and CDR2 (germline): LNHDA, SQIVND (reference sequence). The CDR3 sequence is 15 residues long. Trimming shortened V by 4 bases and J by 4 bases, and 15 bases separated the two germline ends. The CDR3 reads CASSKDQGIADTQYF. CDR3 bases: TGTGCCAGTAGTAAGGACCAGGGAATTGCAGATACGCAGTATTTT.

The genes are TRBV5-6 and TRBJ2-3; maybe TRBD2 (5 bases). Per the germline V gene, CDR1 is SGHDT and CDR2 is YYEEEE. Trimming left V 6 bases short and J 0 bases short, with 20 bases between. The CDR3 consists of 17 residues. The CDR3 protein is CASNLLARVTSTDTQYF. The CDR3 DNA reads TGTGCCAGCAACCTGCTTGCGCGGGTCACTAGCACAGATACGCAGTATTTT.

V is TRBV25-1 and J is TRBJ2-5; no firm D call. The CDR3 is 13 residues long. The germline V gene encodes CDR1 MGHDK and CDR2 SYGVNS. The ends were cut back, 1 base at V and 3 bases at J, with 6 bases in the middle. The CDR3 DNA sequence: TGTGCCAGCAGTGAATCCCCCAAAGAGACCCAGTACTTC. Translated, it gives CASSESPKETQYF.

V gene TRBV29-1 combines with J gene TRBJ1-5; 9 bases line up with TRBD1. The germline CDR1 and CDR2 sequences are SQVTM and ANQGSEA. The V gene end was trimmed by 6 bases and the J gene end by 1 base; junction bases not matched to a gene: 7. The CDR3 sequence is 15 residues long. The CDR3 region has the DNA TGCAGCGTCGCACAGGGGGCGCGAAGCAATCAGCCCCAGCATTTT. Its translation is CSVAQGARSNQPQHF.

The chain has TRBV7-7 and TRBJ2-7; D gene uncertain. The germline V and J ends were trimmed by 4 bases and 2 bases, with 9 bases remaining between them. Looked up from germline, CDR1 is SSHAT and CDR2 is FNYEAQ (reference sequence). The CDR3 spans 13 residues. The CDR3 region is CASSSSPAYEQYF. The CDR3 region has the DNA TGTGCCAGCAGCTCTTCACCGGCCTACGAGCAGTACTTC.

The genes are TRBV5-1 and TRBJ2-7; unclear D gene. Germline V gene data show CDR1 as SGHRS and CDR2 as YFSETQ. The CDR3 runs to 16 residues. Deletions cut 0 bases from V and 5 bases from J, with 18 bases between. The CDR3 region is CASSLEGGRGANEQYF. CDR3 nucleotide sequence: TGCGCCAGCAGCTTGGAAGGTGGAAGAGGAGCTAACGAGCAGTACTTC.